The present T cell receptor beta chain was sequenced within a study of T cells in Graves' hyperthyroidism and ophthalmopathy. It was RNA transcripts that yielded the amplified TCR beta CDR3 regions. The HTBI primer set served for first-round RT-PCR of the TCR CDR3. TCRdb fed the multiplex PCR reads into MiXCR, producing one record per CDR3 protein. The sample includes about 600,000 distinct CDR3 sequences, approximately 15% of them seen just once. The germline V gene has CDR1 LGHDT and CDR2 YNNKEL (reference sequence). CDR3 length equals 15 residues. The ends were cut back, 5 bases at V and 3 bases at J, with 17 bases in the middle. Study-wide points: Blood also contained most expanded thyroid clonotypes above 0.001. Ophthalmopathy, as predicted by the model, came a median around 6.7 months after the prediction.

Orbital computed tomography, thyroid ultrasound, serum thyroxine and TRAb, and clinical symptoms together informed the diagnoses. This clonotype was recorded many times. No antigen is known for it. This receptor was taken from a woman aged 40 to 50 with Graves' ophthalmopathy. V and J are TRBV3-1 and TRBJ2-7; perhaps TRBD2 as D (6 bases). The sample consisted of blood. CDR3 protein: CASSSPTGSFYEQYF. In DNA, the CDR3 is TGTGCCAGCAGCTCTCCCACCGGGAGCTTCTACGAGCAGTACTTC.